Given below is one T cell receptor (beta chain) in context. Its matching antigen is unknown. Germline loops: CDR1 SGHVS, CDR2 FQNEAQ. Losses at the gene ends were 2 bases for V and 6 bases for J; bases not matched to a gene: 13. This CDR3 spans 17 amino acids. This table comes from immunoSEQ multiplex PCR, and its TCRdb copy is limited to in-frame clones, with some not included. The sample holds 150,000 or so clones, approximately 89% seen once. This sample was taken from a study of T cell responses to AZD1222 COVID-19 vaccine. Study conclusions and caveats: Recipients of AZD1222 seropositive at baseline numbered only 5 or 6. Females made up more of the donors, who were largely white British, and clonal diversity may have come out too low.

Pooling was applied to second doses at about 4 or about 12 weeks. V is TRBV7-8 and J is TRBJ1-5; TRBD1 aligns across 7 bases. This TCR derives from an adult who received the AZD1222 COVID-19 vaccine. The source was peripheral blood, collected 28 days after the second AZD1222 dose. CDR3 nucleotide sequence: TGTGCCAGCAGCTTACTTCGGGACAGCCCCTCGGGTCAGCCCCAGCATTTT. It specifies CASSLLRDSPSGQPQHF.